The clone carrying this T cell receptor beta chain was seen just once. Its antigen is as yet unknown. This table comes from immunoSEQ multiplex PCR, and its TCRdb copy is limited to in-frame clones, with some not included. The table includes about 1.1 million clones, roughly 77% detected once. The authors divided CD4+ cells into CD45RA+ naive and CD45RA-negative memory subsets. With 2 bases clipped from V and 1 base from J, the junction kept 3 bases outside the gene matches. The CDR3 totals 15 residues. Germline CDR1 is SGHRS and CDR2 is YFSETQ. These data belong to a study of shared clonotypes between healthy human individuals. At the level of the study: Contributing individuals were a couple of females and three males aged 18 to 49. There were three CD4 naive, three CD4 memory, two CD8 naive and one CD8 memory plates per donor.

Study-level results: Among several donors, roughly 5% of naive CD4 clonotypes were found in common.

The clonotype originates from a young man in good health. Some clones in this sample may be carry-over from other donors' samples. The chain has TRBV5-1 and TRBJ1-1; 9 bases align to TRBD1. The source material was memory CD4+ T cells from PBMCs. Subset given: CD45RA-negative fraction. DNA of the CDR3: TGCGCCAGCAGCTTACTGGGACAGGGGAACACTGAAGCTTTCTTT. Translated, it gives CASSLLGQGNTEAFF.